A single sample gave rise to the 7 T cell receptor beta chains below, sequenced in a study of blood T cell repertoires in COVID-19. TCRdb's copy holds only in-frame clones and misses some; the assay was immunoSEQ multiplex PCR. The table lists approximately 150,000 clones, under 90% of them singletons. The sequenced material came from peripheral blood. The receptor source for this set is a woman of 80 years or more with acute or convalescent COVID-19.

This clone was detected many times. This chain links TRBV6-1 with TRBJ1-2, with 10 nucleotides matching TRBD1. The junction had 9 bases not matched to a gene; V was cut back by 4 bases and J by 4 bases. CDR1 is MNHNS, CDR2 SASEGT, per germline. CDR3 size: 16 residues. CDR3 amino acids: CASSVEGTGVLYGYTF. CDR3 coding DNA: TGTGCCAGCAGTGTAGAAGGGACAGGGGTCCTCTATGGCTACACCTTC.

This chain uses TRBV2 with TRBJ2-7; D may be TRBD1 (5 bases). This CDR3 spans 15 amino acids. Trimming stripped 3 bases from V and 2 bases from J, with 14 bases between. Germline V CDR1 and CDR2: SNHLY, FYNNEI. DNA for the CDR3: TGTGCCAGCAGTGATAGGGGCCCCGGGCCCTACGAGCAGTACTTC. Its protein is CASSDRGPGPYEQYF.

The V gene is TRBV18, the J gene TRBJ1-1, with TRBD1 as a possible D gene (5 bases). CDR1 and CDR2 from the germline V gene are KGHSH and LQKENI. V was pared by 8 bases and J by 0 bases, with 16 bases between. The CDR3 loop spans 15 amino acids. The CDR3 region is CASAPRQGMNTEAFF. The DNA for the CDR3 is TGTGCCAGCGCCCCGCGGCAGGGTATGAACACTGAAGCTTTCTTT.

The chain joins TRBV3-1 (or the pseudogene TRBV3-2) to TRBJ1-5; D might be TRBD1 (6 bases). This CDR3 spans 15 amino acids. Germline V lookup: CDR1 LGHDT, CDR2 YNNKEL (reference sequence). The germline V and J ends were trimmed by 5 bases and 7 bases, with 18 bases remaining between them. The CDR3 reads CASSKKLEGEQPQHF. CDR3 DNA: TGTGCCAGCAGCAAAAAGTTAGAGGGGGAACAGCCCCAGCATTTT.

This clone was seen only once. The gene calls are TRBV5-1 and TRBJ2-7, with a weak D call TRBD2 (5 bases). CDR1 and CDR2 from the germline V gene are SGHRS and YFSETQ. The CDR3 has 13 amino acids. Trimming left V 0 bases short and J 6 bases short, with 10 bases between. The CDR3 nucleotides are TGCGCCAGCAGCTTGGCCGAGGGTACCGAGCAGTACTTC. Its translation is CASSLAEGTEQYF.

The chain links TRBV19 to TRBJ1-1, with 8 bases matching TRBD1. The V segment lost 3 bases and the J segment 5 bases; nucleotides outside the gene matches: 5. Germline values: CDR1 LNHDA, CDR2 SQIVND (reference sequence). This CDR3 has 14 amino acids. The DNA for the CDR3 is TGTGCCAGTAGTATGGCGACAGGGGTTACTGAAGCTTTCTTT. Protein product: CASSMATGVTEAFF. Based on the CDR3 plus reference TRBV19 and TRBJ1-1, the full variable domain is DGGITQSPKYLFRKEGQNVTLSCEQNLNHDAMYWYRQDPGQGLRLIYYSQIVNDFQKGDIAEGYSVSREKKESFPLTVTSAQKNPTAFYLCASSMATGVTEAFFGQGTRLTVV.

This chain connects TRBV12-3 or TRBV12-4 to TRBJ1-2; tentative D call: TRBD1 (5 bases). This CDR3 spans 12 amino acids. V lost 2 bases and J 6 bases, leaving 7 bases between the germline ends. CDR3 bases: TGTGCCAGCAGTTTACCAGGGCATGGCTACACCTTC. Residues: CASSLPGHGYTF.